This paragraph covers one T cell receptor beta chain sequence. The specificity of this receptor is unknown. No qualities accompany the bases; no much larger clone lies one base away. The study was a case-control design nested within a healthcare worker cohort in London, UK, with weekly nasopharyngeal swab PCR tests and blood sampling. Between 23 and 31 March 2020, the week of the UK lockdown, healthcare workers were enrolled and then followed up weekly for as long as 16 weeks. The data are from a study of early T cells in non-severe SARS-CoV-2 infection (dated by TCRdb to the early 2020s). As for the study more broadly: Bulk RNA from unsorted whole blood was used for TCR sequencing, so alpha and beta chains could not be paired. Paper-wide results and their limitations: VDJdb matching was skewed toward anti-spike CD8 responses and likely underestimated virus-specific expansions, missing private and CD4 specificities.

The library was made by 5' RACE. The listed sequencing device is NextSeq 500. To correct for sequencing error and PCR bias, the TCR library protocol tagged individual cDNA molecules with unique molecular identifiers. Sequencing covered both TCR alpha and beta chains, and within each sample the abundances of alpha and beta sequences were tightly co-correlated. As for how the authors treated the data: V gene, J gene and CDR3 annotation of TCR sequences was performed with Decombinator V4. TCRs were defined as expanded if a significant change between any two time points was detected under a Poisson model with p below 0.0001. TCR abundances were normalised to the total number of TCRs sequenced per sample and expressed as counts per million. A search of VDJdb, accessed on 1 November 2021, was run for TCRs annotated to CMV, EBV and SARS-CoV-2, with TCRs annotated for multiple antigens excluded. TCRdb trimmed the raw reads at Q25, called clones with MiXCR and kept productive beta chains. All rows with the same CDR3 protein become a single entry with the most common DNA and genes. These V and J calls rely on TCRdb rather than the paper's analysis. This sample is represented by about 110,000 distinct CDR3 sequences; 10% to 15% of them were singletons. Approximately 3.5% of the sample lies in the top ten.

Sequences were derived from whole blood, sampled at baseline. The clonotype comes from an adult who was a healthcare worker with PCR-confirmed SARS-CoV-2 infection or an uninfected control (not recorded which).

CDR3 protein: CASSFGGPNNEQFF. The sequenced DNA: TGCGCCAGCAGCTTTGGGGGGCCCAACAATGAGCAGTTCTTC. The chain is assembled from TRBV5-1 and TRBJ2-1; the D segment is perhaps TRBD1 or TRBD2, each sharing 6 matched bases. V and J lose 2 bases and 5 bases, and a span of 11 bases separates them. The CDR1 and CDR2 encoded by the germline V gene are SGHRS and YFSETQ. The CDR3 runs 14 residues from the cysteine to the phenylalanine. Solely the CDR3 DNA is kept, with 42 bases framed from the first base.